This T cell receptor (beta chain) was recorded in a study of lymphopenia after photon versus proton radiotherapy. Study observations and caveats: Photon-treated patients lost naive T cells and TCR diversity; proton-treated stayed stable. After the lymphocyte nadir, photon-treated repertoires showed oligoclonal expansion, especially of CD8+ Temra cells.

The trim removed 5 bases at V and 4 bases at J, leaving 15 bases unmatched. Germline assignment: CDR1 SGHVS and CDR2 FNYEAQ. The CDR3 loop spans 18 amino acids. This clone showed up just once. Its target is not known. Data came from immunoSEQ multiplex PCR; TCRdb stores just in-frame clones and leaves some out. The sample has 50,000 or so clones; about 92% are singletons. This TCR came from a middle-aged woman with cholangiocarcinoma. The sequencing used peripheral blood, collected from a patient treated with photon-based radiotherapy. This chain links TRBV7-6 with TRBJ2-5; 11 bases align to TRBD2. The CDR3 coding sequence is TGTGCCAGCAGCCCCCTAGGGGCTAGCGGGGGGTATCGAGAGACCCAGTACTTC. This encodes CASSPLGASGGYRETQYF.